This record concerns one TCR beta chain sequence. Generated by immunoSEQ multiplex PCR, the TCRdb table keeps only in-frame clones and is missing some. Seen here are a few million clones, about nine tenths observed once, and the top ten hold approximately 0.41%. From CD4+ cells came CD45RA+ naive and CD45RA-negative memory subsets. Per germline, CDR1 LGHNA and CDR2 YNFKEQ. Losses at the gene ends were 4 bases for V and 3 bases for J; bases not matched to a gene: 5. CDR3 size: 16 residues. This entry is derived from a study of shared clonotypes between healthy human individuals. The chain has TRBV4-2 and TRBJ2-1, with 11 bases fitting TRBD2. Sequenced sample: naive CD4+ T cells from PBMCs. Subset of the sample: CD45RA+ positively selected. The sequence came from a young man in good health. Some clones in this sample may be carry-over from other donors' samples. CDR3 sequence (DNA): TGTGCCAGCAGCCTTTTGACTAGCGGGAACTACAATGAGCAGTTCTTC. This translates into CASSLLTSGNYNEQFF.